Shown below are 22 T cell receptor beta chains from a single sample sequenced in a study of PD-1 blockade in mismatch repair-deficient tumors. Profiled with immunoSEQ multiplex PCR; TCRdb holds only in-frame clones, not every one. This sample has 40,000 or so clones, with approximately 88% found just once. This material consisted of PBMCs, taken approximately 41 weeks after starting pembrolizumab. These receptors were taken from an adult with mismatch repair-deficient cancer.

The rearrangement uses TRBV7-8 and TRBJ1-1; 11 bases are shared with TRBD1. With 1 base clipped from V and 10 bases from J, the junction kept 8 bases outside the gene matches. The CDR3 consists of 15 residues. Germline V CDR1 and CDR2: SGHVS, FQNEAQ. Here the CDR3 reads CASSLGDRGKGGAFF. CDR3 nucleotide sequence: TGTGCCAGCAGCTTAGGGGACAGGGGGAAAGGGGGAGCTTTCTTT.

This clone occurred once. Here the CDR3 reads CASSGQSSGNTIYF. The CDR3 coding sequence is TGTGCCAGCAGTGGACAGAGCTCTGGAAACACCATATATTTT. This chain links TRBV6-6 with TRBJ1-3; a weak D match, TRBD1 (6 bases). Trimming took off 5 bases at V and 0 bases at J, with 8 bases between the two ends. Per germline, CDR1 MNHNY and CDR2 SVGAGI (reference sequence). CDR3 length: 14 amino acids.

The chain links TRBV7-9 to TRBJ2-1; 8 nucleotides align to TRBD2. Germline CDR1 and CDR2: SEHNR and FQNEAQ (reference sequence). The ends lost 5 bases at V and 6 bases at J; junction bases unmatched: 6. The CDR3 spans 14 residues. CDR3 nucleotides: TGTGCCAGCAGCCAAAGCGGGGGCACCAATGAGCAGTTCTTC. Its translation: CASSQSGGTNEQFF.

This chain links TRBV7-6 with TRBJ2-1; 7 bases fit TRBD2. The CDR3 totals 18 residues. Per the germline V gene, CDR1 is SGHVS and CDR2 is FNYEAQ. V gave up 1 base and J gave up 0 bases; unmatched junction bases: 9. The CDR3 region has the DNA TGTGCCAGCAGCTTAGTGGCTAGCGGAACCTTCTCCTACAATGAGCAGTTCTTC. This gives the protein CASSLVASGTFSYNEQFF.

The V gene is TRBV30, the J gene TRBJ1-1; perhaps TRBD1 as D (6 bases). This CDR3 spans 14 amino acids. V lost 2 bases to trimming and J lost 9 bases, with 19 bases between them. In germline, CDR1 is GTSNPN, CDR2 SVGIG (reference sequence). CDR3 region: CAWSPNLTTGKAFF. The CDR3, as DNA: TGTGCCTGGAGTCCAAACCTTACGACAGGCAAAGCTTTCTTT.

CDR3 DNA sequence: TGCGCCAGCAGCTTATCCGGGGCTGAAGCTTTCTTT. Translating gives CASSLSGAEAFF. V and J are TRBV5-1 and TRBJ1-1, with unresolved D. The CDR3 extends over 12 amino acids. V was cut by 2 bases and J by 6 bases, with 8 bases left in between. Germline assignment: CDR1 SGHRS and CDR2 YFSETQ.

This clone has just one count. V and J are TRBV13 and TRBJ2-3; no firm D call. Germline V CDR1 and CDR2: PRHDT, FYEKMQ (reference sequence). This CDR3 contains 14 residues. V shed 0 bases and J shed 2 bases, with 6 bases lying between them. CDR3 sequence: CASSLGRVTDTQYF. CDR3 nucleotides: TGTGCCAGCAGCTTAGGACGAGTCACAGATACGCAGTATTTT.

The chain couples TRBV28 to TRBJ2-1; 9 bases align to TRBD1. The V gene end was trimmed by 4 bases and the J gene end by 7 bases; junction bases not matched to a gene: 17. In germline, CDR1 is MDHEN, CDR2 SYDVKM. The CDR3 is 18 amino acids. CDR3 nucleotides: TGTGCCAGCAGTTCGTACCGCCTGGGACAGGGAGATGAGAATGAGCAGTTCTTC. Residues: CASSSYRLGQGDENEQFF.

V gene TRBV2 combines with J gene TRBJ1-1; TRBD1 matches at 7 bases. V shed 6 bases and J 8 bases; nucleotides not matched to a gene: 18. The CDR3 contains 16 residues. CDR1 and CDR2 from the germline V gene are SNHLY and FYNNEI. The CDR3: CASRIDRAKTDLEAFF. CDR3 in DNA: TGTGCCAGCAGGATCGACAGGGCTAAAACCGACCTAGAAGCTTTCTTT.

V and J are TRBV6-4 and TRBJ1-1; D gene ambiguous. The length of the CDR3 is 12 residues. The V and J ends lost 7 bases and 4 bases respectively, with 10 bases between them. Germline V gene data show CDR1 as MRHNA and CDR2 as SNTAGT. The CDR3 here is CASNRHLTEAFF. The DNA of the CDR3 is TGTGCCAGCAACCGACACCTCACTGAAGCTTTCTTT.

The chain couples TRBV28 to TRBJ1-4, with D possibly being TRBD1 (5 bases). Germline loops: CDR1 MDHEN, CDR2 SYDVKM. Trimming removed 4 bases from V and 0 bases from J, with 12 bases in between. There are 16 residues in the CDR3. The chain's CDR3 is CASSSPRGATNEKLFF. The CDR3 nucleotides are TGTGCCAGCAGTTCACCTCGGGGGGCAACTAATGAAAAACTGTTTTTT.

The rearrangement uses TRBV5-1 and TRBJ1-1, with no clear D. V was pared by 0 bases and J by 1 base, with 10 bases between. The CDR3 contains 15 residues. Germline V gives CDR1 SGHRS, CDR2 YFSETQ. CDR3 coding DNA: TGCGCCAGCAGCTTGGGCGACTTACAGAACACTGAAGCTTTCTTT. It is translated as CASSLGDLQNTEAFF.

The gene calls are TRBV7-9 and TRBJ2-7; 11 bases line up with TRBD2. Germline assignment: CDR1 SEHNR and CDR2 FQNEAQ (reference sequence). Germline trimming cut 3 bases from V and 3 bases from J; bases unmatched to any gene: 7. The CDR3 is made up of 16 amino acids. This chain's CDR3 is CASSFYTSGSGYEQYF. The DNA of the CDR3 is TGTGCCAGCAGCTTTTATACTAGCGGGAGTGGCTACGAGCAGTACTTC.

This chain joins TRBV6-6 and TRBJ2-2, with a weak D call TRBD2 (7 bases). Germline assignment: CDR1 MNHNY and CDR2 SVGAGI (reference sequence). This CDR3 region has 16 residues. Trimming took off 6 bases at V and 5 bases at J, with 19 bases between the two ends. The CDR3 sequence: CASSPWGGARTGELFF. The DNA of the CDR3 is TGTGCCAGCAGCCCCTGGGGGGGCGCGAGGACCGGGGAGCTGTTTTTT.

V and J are TRBV21-1 and TRBJ2-3; no check of the table's D call, TRBD2, against the DNA was made. TRBV21-1 is flagged as a pseudogene. The CDR3 spans 22 residues. The CDR3 DNA reads as TGTGCCAGCAGCAAAGAAGATGATGAGGGGGCCCCGTGGGTAGCGGGAGTAACCTCGCAGTATTTT. It yields the protein CASSKEDDEGAPWVAGVTSQYF.

This chain connects TRBV7-8 to TRBJ1-5; D perhaps matches TRBD1 (5 bases). Germline CDR1 is SGHVS and CDR2 is FQNEAQ. This CDR3 comprises 13 residues. The ends were cut back, 7 bases at V and 2 bases at J, with 9 bases in the middle. The CDR3, as DNA: TGTGCCAGCAACGACAGAGGCAATCAGCCCCAGCATTTT. It encodes CASNDRGNQPQHF.

The chain couples TRBV28 to TRBJ1-4; a weak D match, TRBD1 (5 bases). CDR3 size: 16 residues. Germline-derived CDR1 and CDR2 are MDHEN and SYDVKM. Trimming left V 3 bases short and J 7 bases short, with 18 bases between. Here the CDR3 DNA reads TGTGCCAGCAGTTTGAAAGCGGGGGATGTGGGTGAAAAACTGTTTTTT. It yields the protein CASSLKAGDVGEKLFF. Supplemented by reference TRBV28 and TRBJ1-4, the full variable domain reads DVKVTQSSRYLVKRTGEKVFLECVQDMDHENMFWYRQDPGLGLRLIYFSYDVKMKEKGDIPEGYSVSREKKERFSLILESASTNQTSMYLCASSLKAGDVGEKLFFGSGTQLSVL.

The sample holds a few counts of this clone. This chain connects TRBV5-1 to TRBJ2-5; 7 positions match TRBD2. This CDR3 spans 16 amino acids. The trim removed 5 bases at V and 5 bases at J, leaving 15 bases unmatched. Germline assignment: CDR1 SGHRS and CDR2 YFSETQ. CDR3 protein: CASRSPLSGISETQYF. CDR3 nucleotides: TGCGCCAGCAGATCTCCCCTAAGCGGGATAAGCGAGACCCAGTACTTC.

CDR3 bases: TGTGCCAGCAGTCCTCCGGGACAATCCTACGAGCAGTACTTC. Encoded protein: CASSPPGQSYEQYF. This rearrangement joins TRBV28 to TRBJ2-7; possible D gene TRBD1, 6 bases. The CDR3 totals 14 residues. Trimming pared 5 bases from V and 1 base from J, leaving 12 bases between. CDR1 is MDHEN, CDR2 SYDVKM, per germline.

The rearrangement links TRBV6-6 to TRBJ1-4; 9 nucleotides line up with TRBD1. With 2 bases clipped from V and 7 bases from J, the junction kept 5 bases outside the gene matches. The CDR3 consists of 15 residues. Germline loops: CDR1 MNHNY, CDR2 SVGAGI (reference sequence). The CDR3 here is CASSYVDRGGEKLFF. CDR3 in DNA: TGTGCCAGCAGTTACGTGGACAGGGGTGGTGAAAAACTGTTTTTT.

The V call is TRBV5-1, the J call TRBJ2-5, with TRBD2 matching over 13 bases. The germline V gene has CDR1 SGHRS and CDR2 YFSETQ. CDR3 length: 14 residues. Germline trimming cut 6 bases from V and 7 bases from J; bases unmatched to any gene: 6. DNA for the CDR3: TGCGCCAGCAAAGGGACTAGCGGGACGGCGACCCAGTACTTC. This gives the protein CASKGTSGTATQYF.

This clone was seen only once. The rearrangement uses TRBV28 and TRBJ2-3; possible D gene TRBD2, 6 bases. This CDR3 has 15 amino acids. Between the trimmed V and J ends, which lost 5 bases and 1 base, there was a span of 13 bases. Per germline, CDR1 MDHEN and CDR2 SYDVKM. The CDR3 DNA reads as TGTGCCAGCAGTCTGAGCGGAGGGGGCACAGATACGCAGTATTTT. Translation gives CASSLSGGGTDTQYF.